A single sample is the source of the 13 T cell receptor beta chains below, sequenced in a study of T cells in pancreatic ductal adenocarcinoma. Assay used: immunoSEQ multiplex PCR; TCRdb lists only in-frame clones, some missing. The sample carries roughly 100,000 clones, around 96% recorded once. No neoadjuvant therapy was given to the selected pancreatic ductal adenocarcinoma patients before their surgery. The sample taken for sequencing was PBMCs. The receptors stem from a human donor with pancreatic ductal adenocarcinoma.

The J gene is TRBJ2-3, the V gene TRBV5-4, with 15 bases fitting TRBD2. Germline V CDR1 and CDR2: SGHNT, YYREEE (reference sequence). V lost 0 bases, J lost 4 bases, and 9 bases stayed unmatched. This CDR3 comprises 19 residues. The CDR3 nucleotides read TGTGCCAGCAGCTTGGCCGGGACTAGCGGGAGGATTGGGGCAGATACGCAGTATTTT. Translated: CASSLAGTSGRIGADTQYF.

This chain joins TRBV19 and TRBJ2-2; 9 bases are a match to TRBD1. Per germline, CDR1 LNHDA and CDR2 SQIVND (reference sequence). The CDR3 spans 16 residues. V was clipped by 4 bases and J by 6 bases; unmatched bases: 9. In DNA, the CDR3 is TGTGCCAGTAGTACCCACCGGGACAGGGCGTCCGGGGAGCTGTTTTTT. This translates into CASSTHRDRASGELFF.

This clone was counted once. The chain joins TRBV11-2 to TRBJ2-4; 7 bases fit TRBD2. The CDR3 has 15 residues. Germline V gene lookup returns CDR1 SGHAT and CDR2 FQNNGV. Germline trimming cut 1 base from V and 8 bases from J; bases unmatched to any gene: 8. CDR3 nucleotides: TGTGCCAGCAGCTTAGGGGGGAGGGACCTTGACATTCAGTACTTC. Translating gives CASSLGGRDLDIQYF.

J is TRBJ2-3 and V is TRBV29-1, with 8 positions matching TRBD1. V shed 5 bases and J 9 bases; nucleotides not matched to a gene: 13. CDR1 is SQVTM and CDR2 is ANQGSEA in the germline V gene. The CDR3 runs to 14 residues. CDR3 in DNA: TGCAGCGTTTCAGGGGGCGGGGTTCTTGGCACGCAGTATTTT. Translating gives CSVSGGGVLGTQYF.

The chain couples TRBV9 to TRBJ2-6; D not resolved. The germline gives CDR1 SGDLS, CDR2 YYNGEE. V lost 0 bases to trimming and J lost 3 bases, with 4 bases between them. The CDR3 is made up of 14 amino acids. The DNA of the CDR3 is TGTGCCAGCAGCGTAGCTAGTGGGGCCAACGTCCTGACTTTC. Protein sequence: CASSVASGANVLTF.

This chain joins TRBV7-3 and TRBJ2-3, with D maybe TRBD1 (6 bases). The germline V gene encodes CDR1 SGHTA and CDR2 FQGTGA. Trimming pared 4 bases from V and 10 bases from J, leaving 15 bases between. The CDR3 extends over 13 amino acids. CDR3 region: CASSSVTGLAQYF. The CDR3, as DNA: TGTGCCAGCAGCTCGGTAACAGGGTTAGCGCAGTATTTT. The full variable domain, in which reference TRBV7-3 and TRBJ2-3 provide the parts outside the CDR3, is GAGVSQTPSNKVTEKGKYVELRCDPISGHTALYWYRQSLGQGPEFLIYFQGTGAADDSGLPNDRFFAVRPEGSVSTLKIQRTERGDSAVYLCASSSVTGLAQYFGPGTRLTVL.

The genes are TRBV7-8 and TRBJ2-7; 9 bases fit TRBD1. The length of the CDR3 is 15 residues. V trimming: 3 bases; J trimming: 0 bases; junction bases outside the gene matches: 3. The V gene's germline CDR1 is SGHVS and CDR2 FQNEAQ. The CDR3 loop reads CASSLGDRVSYEQYF. The CDR3 DNA follows: TGTGCCAGCAGCTTGGGGGACAGGGTCTCCTACGAGCAGTACTTC. The variable domain in full, with the rest retrieved from reference TRBV7-8 and TRBJ2-7, is GAGVSQSPRYKVAKRGQDVALRCDPISGHVSLFWYQQALGQGPEFLTYFQNEAQLDKSGLPSDRFFAERPEGSVSTLKIQRTQQEDSAVYLCASSLGDRVSYEQYFGPGTRLTVT.

The gene calls are TRBV10-2 and TRBJ2-2, with a tentative D call TRBD2 (6 bases). Germline V gene data show CDR1 as WSHSY and CDR2 as SAAADI. This CDR3 is built from 15 residues. The germline V and J ends were trimmed by 5 bases and 6 bases, with 16 bases remaining between them. The CDR3 region is CASSPVAVTAGELFF. In DNA, the CDR3 is TGCGCCAGCAGTCCGGTAGCGGTGACCGCCGGGGAGCTGTTTTTT.

V usage is TRBV7-2 and J usage is TRBJ2-1, with TRBD1 matching over 11 bases. This CDR3 contains 14 residues. Germline V gene data show CDR1 as SGHTA and CDR2 as FQGNSA. The junction had 7 bases not matched to a gene; V was cut back by 6 bases and J by 9 bases. The CDR3 DNA sequence: TGTGCCAGCAGTTTGGACAGGGGGCAGGTTGAGCAGTTCTTC. It translates to CASSLDRGQVEQFF.

V gene TRBV30 combines with J gene TRBJ2-2; 7 bases match TRBD2. The germline V gene encodes CDR1 GTSNPN and CDR2 SVGIG (reference sequence). The CDR3 is 13 amino acids. Trimming removed 5 bases from V and 6 bases from J; junction bases left unmatched: 6. The DNA of the CDR3 is TGTGCCTGGCTGACTAGCCGGTCCGGGGAGCTGTTTTTT. This codes for CAWLTSRSGELFF.

DNA of the CDR3: TGTGCCAGCAGTTTATCCGTGAGTGGCAATCAGCCCCAGCATTTT. This encodes CASSLSVSGNQPQHF. The rearrangement joins TRBV28 to TRBJ1-5; the D is unclear. V lost 1 base and J lost 2, with 9 bases in between. Germline loops: CDR1 MDHEN, CDR2 SYDVKM. This CDR3 comprises 15 residues.

The chain has TRBV2 and TRBJ2-7; 8 positions match TRBD2. There are 14 residues in the CDR3. Looked up from germline, CDR1 is SNHLY and CDR2 is FYNNEI. V shed 8 bases, J shed 1 base, and the junction held 7 bases outside the gene matches. The CDR3 nucleotides read TGTGCCAGCCAACTAGCGGCCCCTTCCTACGAGCAGTACTTC. Protein product: CASQLAAPSYEQYF.

The chain joins TRBV7-2 to TRBJ2-7, with TRBD1 identical over 9 bases. The germline CDR1 and CDR2 sequences are SGHTA and FQGNSA. Losses at the gene ends were 7 bases for V and 3 bases for J; bases not matched to a gene: 16. This CDR3 comprises 17 residues. DNA of the CDR3: TGTGCCAGCACCAAAGACCCCCAACCGGGACAGGGCTACGAGCAGTACTTC. It is translated as CASTKDPQPGQGYEQYF.